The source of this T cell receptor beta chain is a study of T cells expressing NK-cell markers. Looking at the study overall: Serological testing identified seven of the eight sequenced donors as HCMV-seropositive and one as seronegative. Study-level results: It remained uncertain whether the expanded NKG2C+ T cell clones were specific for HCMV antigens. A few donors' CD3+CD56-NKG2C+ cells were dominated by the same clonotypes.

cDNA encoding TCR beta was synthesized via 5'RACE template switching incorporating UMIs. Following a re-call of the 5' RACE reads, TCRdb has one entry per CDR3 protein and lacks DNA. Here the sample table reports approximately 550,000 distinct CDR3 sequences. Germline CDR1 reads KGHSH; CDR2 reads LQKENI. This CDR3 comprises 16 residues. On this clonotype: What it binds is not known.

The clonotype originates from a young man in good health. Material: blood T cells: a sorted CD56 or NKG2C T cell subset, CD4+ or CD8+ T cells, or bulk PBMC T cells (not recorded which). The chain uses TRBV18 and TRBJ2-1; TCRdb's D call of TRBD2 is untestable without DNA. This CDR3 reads CASSPSSWDLYNEQFF. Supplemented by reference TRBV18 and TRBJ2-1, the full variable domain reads NAGVMQNPRHLVRRRGQEARLRCSPMKGHSHVYWYRQLPEEGLKFMVYLQKENIIDESGMPKERFSAEFPKEGPSILRIQQVVRGDSAAYFCASSPSSWDLYNEQFFGPGTRLTVL.